This T cell receptor beta chain came from a study of regulatory T cells in long-lasting Graves disease. Trimming shortened V by 1 base and J by 2 bases, and 9 bases separated the two germline ends. This CDR3 contains 14 residues. Germline V lookup: CDR1 PRHDT, CDR2 FYEKMQ (reference sequence). As to time point: newly diagnosed GD, antithyroid drugs for less than 3 months. With RNA extracted from PBMCs as input, the TCR library was made. Relying on iRepertoire HTBI primers and Arm-PCR of CDR3 regions, the team built TCR beta libraries. MiXCR, run by TCRdb on the multiplex PCR reads, gives a single entry per CDR3 protein. The sample lists roughly 560,000 distinct CDR3 sequences, more than 10% occurring once. This clonotype was seen a few times. The sample was also reused in another study, on T cells in Graves' hyperthyroidism and ophthalmopathy.

Material: peripheral blood mononuclear cells (PBMCs), obtained at new diagnosis, from a patient treated with antithyroid drugs. The gene calls are TRBV13 and TRBJ2-7; D may be TRBD2 (6 bases). This sequence was found in a woman aged 25 to 39 with Graves disease. The CDR3 loop reads CASSLERLAYEQYF. The CDR3, as DNA: TGTGCCAGCAGCTTAGAGCGACTAGCCTACGAGCAGTACTTC.